This note documents a single T cell receptor beta chain sequence. Its recognized antigen is unknown. It has no much larger one-base neighbor in the sample; base qualities were not kept. Participants in the prospective study were enrolled through a virtual design, were aged roughly 18 to 100 years, and lived in some 24 United States geographic areas. In the prospective study, participants were assigned to cohorts based on the clinical history participants reported in a screening survey and a study questionnaire. ImmuneRACE Cohort 3 recovered participants were defined by two consecutive negative NP/OP PCR tests, healthcare professional clearance, or symptom resolution. In the prospective study, mobile phlebotomists collected whole blood, serum and a nasopharyngeal or oropharyngeal swab from each participant. Over a roughly 2-month period, participants in the prospective study had the option of providing additional blood draws and questionnaires. Before DNA extraction, blood samples from the prospective study were shipped at room temperature or frozen.

The sample belongs to a study of blood T cell repertoires in COVID-19 (TCRdb year 2020). Notes on the research overall: Samples covering the acute and convalescent phases of COVID-19 were provided by collaborators in the United States, Italy and Spain. The material from the prospective study consisted of cDNA or gDNA derived from T cells, B-cell-depleted T cells, or PBMCs. Where HLA class I and class II types were available, the types were taken from metadata supplied by the sample provider, not from assay-based typing. The repertoires were made available in a free public database intended to serve as a resource for research on the immune response to SARS-CoV-2. Samples were obtained from the ongoing ImmuneRACE study (first 160 participants) and from about 1,300 subjects provided by 6 global collaborators. The dataset comprised deeply sampled blood TCRbeta repertoires from subjects exposed to, actively infected with, or recovered from COVID-19. Nearly every sample came with metadata listing a de-identified subject ID, COVID-19 status, age in years and sex. Overall study results and their limits: Clinical and demographic metadata were provided uncurated, with the amount varying by source and participant.

In the germline V gene, CDR1 corresponds to MNHEY and CDR2 to SVGAGI. The CDR3 has 14 amino acids, counting the end cysteine and phenylalanine. Just the 42-base CDR3 DNA is kept, in frame starting at base 1. Germline trimming: 5 bases from V, 7 bases from J; junction bases outside gene matches: 5. The immunoSEQ Assay, a bias-controlled multiplex PCR, was used to amplify TCRbeta CDR3 regions from genomic DNA. Per the original workflow: The number of nucleated cells in each sample was estimated from the amplification of reference gene primers within the assay. To quantify the absolute abundance of each unique TCRbeta CDR3 rearrangement, sequence reads were collapsed and filtered. For each sample, productive Simpson clonality was calculated as the square root of Simpson's diversity index across productive rearrangements. The table comes from immuneACCESS by way of TCRdb, which keeps in-frame sequences with V and J called. Part of the clones is missing from these tables; in studies checked, under half for an unresolved V gene and the rest for unknown reasons. V, J and clone size derive from that table, while D and trimming were established from the DNA sequence. This sample comprises 150,000 to 200,000 clones, 80% to 90% of them detected only once. Roughly 8% of the sample is held by the ten biggest clonotypes.

Material for sequencing was PBMCs or T cells enriched from blood (not recorded which). The clonotype comes from a woman between 45 and 65 years old who had recovered from COVID-19. The V and J segments used are TRBV6-5 and TRBJ1-6, with TRBD1 matching 7 junction bases. The CDR3 protein is CASSPGQKNSPLHF. In nucleotide form, the sequence is TGTGCCAGCAGTCCGGGACAGAAGAATTCACCCCTCCACTTT.